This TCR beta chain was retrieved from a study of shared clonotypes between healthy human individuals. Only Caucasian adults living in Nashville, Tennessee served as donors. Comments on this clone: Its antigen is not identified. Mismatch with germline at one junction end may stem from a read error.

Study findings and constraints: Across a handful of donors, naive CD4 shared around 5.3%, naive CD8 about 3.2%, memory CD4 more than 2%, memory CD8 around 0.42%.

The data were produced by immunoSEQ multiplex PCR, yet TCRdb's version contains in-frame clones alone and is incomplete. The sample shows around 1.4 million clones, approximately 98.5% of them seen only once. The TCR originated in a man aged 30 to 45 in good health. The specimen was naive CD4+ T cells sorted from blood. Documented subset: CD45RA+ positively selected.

The CDR3 region is CASSLVRGNGELFF. CDR3 bases: TGTGCTAGCAGCCTAGTTCGGGGTAACGGGGAGCTGTTTTTT. The rearrangement links TRBV7-7 to TRBJ2-2; a possible D gene is TRBD2 (5 bases). The V gene's germline CDR1 is SSHAT and CDR2 FNYEAQ (reference sequence). This CDR3 spans 14 amino acids.